A selection of T cell receptor beta chains follows, all from one sample in a study of blood T cells in healthy people across ages. TCRdb processed the 5' RACE reads anew with MiXCR; each CDR3 protein has one entry. The sample lists fewer than 950,000 distinct CDR3 sequences, 40% to 65% occurring once. The specimen was blood. The receptors come from an older man in good health. Both conserved end residues are part of each CDR3. The D gene is left open where the match is weak. Size is omitted from some rows. Given values are once, few, many or a class for expanded clones.

NA,TRBV29-1,TRBJ2-1,NA,TGCAGCGTTGAAGCTAGCACGGCGTCCTACAATGAGCAGTTCTTC,CSVEASTASYNEQFF
NA,TRBV20-1,TRBJ2-3,NA,TGCAGTGCTAGCCGGGGGAAGGGAACAGATACGCAGTATTTT,CSASRGKGTDTQYF
NA,TRBV5-5,TRBJ2-1,NA,TGTGCCAGCAGCTTCCGCGCAGGCTACGATGAGCAGTTCTTC,CASSFRAGYDEQFF
NA,TRBV12-3/TRBV12-4,TRBJ2-3,few,TGTGCCAGCGGACCCACAGATACGCAGTATTTT,CASGPTDTQYF
NA,TRBV29-1,TRBJ2-1,NA,TGCAGCGCCGGGGGCAGTGAGCAGTTCTTC,CSAGGSEQFF
TRBD2,TRBV5-1,TRBJ2-7,few,TGCGCCAGCAGCTCGGGACTAGCGGGACCCTACGAGCAGTACTTC,CASSSGLAGPYEQYF
TRBD2,TRBV5-1,TRBJ2-5,few,TGCGCCAGCAGCTTGGTGGCTAGCGGGAGAGAGGAGCAGTACTTC,CASSLVASGREEQYF
NA,TRBV27,TRBJ2-7,few,TGTGCCAGCAGTTTTCAGCCCGGGAATACCGTTTACGAGCAGTACTTC,CASSFQPGNTVYEQYF
NA,TRBV28,TRBJ1-6,few,TGTGCCAGCGCCCCCGGGGGCGTGGACGGACTCGTTAGGTCACCCCTCCACTTT,CASAPGGVDGLVRSPLHF
TRBD2,TRBV10-3,TRBJ2-7,NA,TGTGCCATCAGTAAAGACGGGACTAGCGGCGAGCAGTACTTC,CAISKDGTSGEQYF
NA,TRBV5-1,TRBJ2-4,NA,TGCGCCAGCAGCCCCGGGGAGGCGGACGGGACTAAAAACATTCAGTACTTC,CASSPGEADGTKNIQYF
TRBD2,TRBV7-9,TRBJ2-7,few,TGTGCCAGCAGCCATACTAGCGGGTCCTACGAGCAGTACTTC,CASSHTSGSYEQYF
NA,TRBV20-1,TRBJ2-7,NA,NA,CSASILAKNIQYF
NA,TRBV5-1,TRBJ2-1,NA,TGCGCCAGCCGGACAACCACAGACAATGAGCAGTTCTTC,CASRTTTDNEQFF
NA,TRBV5-1,TRBJ2-7,few,TGCGCCAGCAGCTTGGGGCGGGTCCAACCCTACGAGCAGTACTTC,CASSLGRVQPYEQYF
NA,TRBV25-1,TRBJ2-5,NA,TGTGCCAGCAGTGAATGGGGCCCAGACCACTGGGGAGAGACCCAGTACTTC,CASSEWGPDHWGETQYF
NA,TRBV18,TRBJ2-1,NA,TGTGCCAGCTCACCTCTTCGACTCCAGGCCCACAATGAGCAGTTCTTC,CASSPLRLQAHNEQFF
NA,TRBV4-1,TRBJ2-7,few,TGCGCCAGCAGCCGAGGAGCGGGTATTGCCTACGAGCAGTACTTC,CASSRGAGIAYEQYF
TRBD2,TRBV25-1,TRBJ2-5,few,TGTGCCAGCAGCGCTCCTCCGGGAGGTCCAACTGGGGAGACCCAGTACTTC,CASSAPPGGPTGETQYF
NA,TRBV18,TRBJ2-1,few,TGTGCCAGCTCACCCCGTCTCAATGAGCAGTTCTTC,CASSPRLNEQFF
NA,TRBV10-3,TRBJ1-2,NA,TGTGCCATCAGTGAGACAGTGGCTAATTATGGCTACACCTTC,CAISETVANYGYTF
TRBD2,TRBV9,TRBJ2-2,NA,TGTGCCAGCAGCCAGCGGGAAAACACCGGGGAGCTGTTTTTT,CASSQRENTGELFF
TRBD2,TRBV28,TRBJ2-7,few,TGTGCCAGCAGTTTCCAGGGACTAGCGGGAGACGAGCAGTACTTC,CASSFQGLAGDEQYF
NA,TRBV27,TRBJ2-5,NA,TGTGCCAGCTCTCGCGGGCCCGTACGCCGGGAGACCCAGTACTTC,CASSRGPVRRETQYF
NA,TRBV5-1,TRBJ2-1,NA,TGCGCCAGCAGCTTTGTAAATGAGCAGTTCTTC,CASSFVNEQFF
TRBD1,TRBV24-1,TRBJ1-2,many,TGTGCCAGCGCGACAGGGGATGGCTATGGCTACACCTTC,CASATGDGYGYTF
NA,TRBV25-1,TRBJ1-6,NA,TGTGCCAGCAGTGGATCTTCTGGGGGGAGCTCCTATAATTCACCCCTCCACTTT,CASSGSSGGSSYNSPLHF
NA,TRBV6-6,TRBJ1-2,NA,TGTGCCAGCAGTTACGAGAGGGACTATGGCTACACCTTC,CASSYERDYGYTF
TRBD2,TRBV7-2,TRBJ2-3,NA,TGTGCCAGCAGCCCCCTAGCGGGAGCGGTCACAGATACGCAGTATTTT,CASSPLAGAVTDTQYF
NA,TRBV4-2,TRBJ1-6,once,TGTGCCAGCAGCCCAGGGTTGATGGATTCACCCCTCCACTTT,CASSPGLMDSPLHF
TRBD2,TRBV4-2,TRBJ2-1,NA,TGTGCCAGCAGCCAAGGACTAGCGGGAGGGCAAAATGAGCAGTTCTTC,CASSQGLAGGQNEQFF
NA,TRBV4-2,TRBJ2-3,NA,TGTGCCAGCAGCCAAGAGGGGGTTACCACAGATACGCAGTATTTT,CASSQEGVTTDTQYF
NA,TRBV5-1,TRBJ2-7,many,TGCGCCAGCAGCTTGGGTAGGAGCGAGCAGTACTTC,CASSLGRSEQYF
NA,TRBV4-2,TRBJ2-3,NA,TGTGCCAGCAGCCAAGATCCCGACCCGATCCTCACAGATACGCAGTATTTT,CASSQDPDPILTDTQYF
NA,TRBV3-1,TRBJ1-5,once,TGTGCCAGCAGCCAAGATTCCTACAATGGGCAGCCCCAGCATTTT,CASSQDSYNGQPQHF
TRBD1,TRBV2,TRBJ1-2,NA,TGTGCCAGCAGTGTGGTGACAGGGAATGGCTACACCTTC,CASSVVTGNGYTF
TRBD2,TRBV4-1,TRBJ2-1,few,TGCGCCAGCAGCGAACTAGCGGGAGTCGGGAATGAGCAGTTCTTC,CASSELAGVGNEQFF
NA,TRBV7-9,TRBJ2-5,NA,TGTGCCAGCAGCTTAAGTTCAGGACGGGAGACCCAGTACTTC,CASSLSSGRETQYF
TRBD2,TRBV27,TRBJ2-1,NA,TGTGCCAGCGCTCGCGGGGCGGGAGCGGGGGGCAATGAGCAGTTCTTC,CASARGAGAGGNEQFF
NA,TRBV20-1,TRBJ2-7,NA,TGCAGTGCTAGATGGGCCGGACGGGACTCCTACGAGCAGTACTTC,CSARWAGRDSYEQYF
NA,TRBV6-5,TRBJ2-3,NA,TGTGCCAGCAGTTACTCGATGTCAGGATACGCGTATTTT,CASSYSMSGYAYF
NA,TRBV7-9,TRBJ2-4,NA,TGTGCCAGCAGCTTAGCGGGGACTGGAAACATTCAGTACTTC,CASSLAGTGNIQYF
NA,TRBV5-1,TRBJ2-5,NA,TGCGCCAGCAGCTTGGCCGCGGACCCTTATGAGCAGTACTTC,CASSLAADPYEQYF